The 30 T cell receptor beta chains in this list originate from one sample, sequenced in a study of T cell responses to AZD1222 COVID-19 vaccine. Assay: immunoSEQ multiplex PCR; the TCRdb copy retains only in-frame clones and omits some. The table shows 120,000 or so clones, with around 89% occurring only once. This specimen consisted of peripheral blood, obtained on day 0 of MenACWY control vaccination. The receptors derive from an adult in good health.

This sequence joins TRBV11-3 and TRBJ2-7, with D hard to call. This CDR3 comprises 15 residues. Germline V lookup: CDR1 SGHNT, CDR2 YENEEA. V was cut by 1 base and J by 2 bases, with 12 bases left in between. The CDR3 loop is CASSLGGYSTYEQYF. CDR3 nucleotides: TGTGCCAGCAGCTTAGGTGGATACAGCACCTACGAGCAGTACTTC.

The chain joins TRBV5-1 to TRBJ2-5; 11 bases match TRBD2. V lost 6 bases and J lost 2; bases outside the gene matches: 6. The CDR3 contains 15 residues. Germline CDR1 and CDR2: SGHRS and YFSETQ. CDR3 DNA: TGCGCCAGCACAACCGGGACTAGCGGTCAAGAGACCCAGTACTTC. This codes for CASTTGTSGQETQYF.

The chain joins TRBV11-3 to TRBJ2-7; D unresolved. This CDR3 comprises 15 residues. V lost 3 bases, J lost 7 bases, and 19 bases lay in between. Germline lookup yields CDR1 SGHNT and CDR2 YENEEA. Written as DNA, the CDR3 is TGTGCCAGCAGCTTTGCTTCCGGGTCCCTAGTGGAGCAGTACTTC. Amino acid sequence: CASSFASGSLVEQYF. The full variable domain, rest sourced from reference TRBV11-3 and TRBJ2-7, is EAGVVQSPRYKIIEKKQPVAFWCNPISGHNTLYWYLQNLGQGPELLIRYENEEAVDDSQLPKDRFSAERLKGVDSTLKIQPAELGDSAVYLCASSFASGSLVEQYFGPGTRLTVT.

The chain is built from TRBV5-4 and TRBJ2-3, with a possible D match to TRBD2 (6 bases). Trimming cost V 2 bases and J 2 bases, with 9 bases left between them. Germline V gene sequence: CDR1 SGHNT, CDR2 YYREEE (reference sequence). This CDR3 is 14 amino acids long. CDR3 nucleotides: TGTGCCAGCAGCTTCGGGGGACCCACAGATACGCAGTATTTT. Translating gives CASSFGGPTDTQYF.

In DNA, the CDR3 is TGTGCCAGCAGCGGAACCGGGACTAGCGGGGCAGATACGCAGTATTTT. Protein sequence: CASSGTGTSGADTQYF. J is TRBJ2-3 and V is TRBV9, with 13 bases identical to TRBD2. Germline trimming cut 3 bases from V and 4 bases from J; bases unmatched to any gene: 5. CDR3 size: 16 residues. The V gene's germline CDR1 is SGDLS and CDR2 YYNGEE.

The chain links TRBV30 to TRBJ1-1; no definite D call. CDR1 and CDR2 from the germline V gene are GTSNPN and SVGIG (reference sequence). V lost 3 bases and J lost 0, with 11 bases in between. This CDR3 comprises 14 residues. As DNA, the CDR3 is TGTGCCTGGAGATTGGCACCCATGAACACTGAAGCTTTCTTT. Residues: CAWRLAPMNTEAFF.

The CDR3 spells CSVTGQLYNEQFF. The DNA for the CDR3 is TGCAGCGTGACGGGACAGCTATACAATGAGCAGTTCTTC. The rearrangement links TRBV29-1 to TRBJ2-1; 7 bases are shared with TRBD1. This CDR3 has 13 amino acids. J lost 4 bases, V lost 6 bases, and 6 bases had no gene match. The germline V gene has CDR1 SQVTM and CDR2 ANQGSEA.

The chain combines TRBV27 with TRBJ2-1; a possible D gene is TRBD1 (5 bases). V was pared by 3 bases and J by 5 bases, with 17 bases between. This CDR3 comprises 16 residues. From germline, CDR1 is MNHEY and CDR2 SMNVEV (reference sequence). The CDR3 sequence: CASSFLGLQENNEQFF. The DNA of the CDR3 is TGTGCCAGCAGTTTTCTGGGCCTACAGGAGAACAATGAGCAGTTCTTC.

The V and J genes are TRBV28 and TRBJ2-5; TRBD1 matches 9 bases. CDR3 length: 14 amino acids. The trim removed 5 bases at V and 4 bases at J, leaving 5 bases unmatched. CDR1 is MDHEN and CDR2 is SYDVKM in the germline V gene. Here the CDR3 reads CASSPGQGPETQYF. Written as DNA, the CDR3 is TGTGCCAGCAGTCCGGGACAGGGACCAGAGACCCAGTACTTC.

The J gene is TRBJ1-2, the V gene TRBV12-3 or TRBV12-4; the D is unclear. The CDR3 runs 13 residues. V lost 5 bases to trimming and J lost 4 bases, with 11 bases between them. CDR3 DNA sequence: TGTGCCAGCAGTCTAGGGAGCCGCTATGGCTACACCTTC. It encodes CASSLGSRYGYTF.

This sequence joins TRBV19 and TRBJ1-5; the D is unclear. Trimming removed 7 bases at V and 5 bases at J, with 12 bases between. Germline V CDR1 and CDR2: LNHDA, SQIVND (reference sequence). This CDR3 contains 13 residues. CDR3 amino acids: CASMVGSDQPQHF. The CDR3 bases are TGTGCCAGTATGGTGGGAAGTGATCAGCCCCAGCATTTT.

The table lists this clone with a few counts. The genes are TRBV3-1 (or the pseudogene TRBV3-2) and TRBJ2-2; D gene unclear. Germline loops: CDR1 LGHDT, CDR2 YNNKEL (reference sequence). The CDR3 covers 15 residues. V lost 3 bases, J lost 6 bases, and 14 bases lay in between. CDR3 in DNA: TGTGCCAGCAGCCAGGAGAATAGTGGGGCCGGGGAGCTGTTTTTT. It is translated as CASSQENSGAGELFF.

This clone was recorded once. This chain links TRBV7-2 with TRBJ2-7; TRBD1 matches 9 bases. The V gene end was trimmed by 5 bases and the J gene end by 3 bases; junction bases not matched to a gene: 8. The CDR3 has 15 residues. Germline CDR1 and CDR2: SGHTA and FQGNSA. CDR3 in amino acids: CASSLTGTGSYEQYF. The CDR3 DNA sequence: TGTGCCAGCAGCCTCACCGGGACAGGGAGCTACGAGCAGTACTTC.

The rearrangement uses TRBV12-5 and TRBJ1-2; D is uncertain. The length of the CDR3 is 13 residues. Germline V gene lookup returns CDR1 LGHNT and CDR2 FRNRAP. V was trimmed by 3 bases and J by 4 bases, leaving 9 bases between them. As DNA, the CDR3 is TGTGCTAGTGGTTTAGCAGAAGCCTATGGCTACACCTTC. Translating it yields CASGLAEAYGYTF.

This sequence joins TRBV7-7 and TRBJ1-1; 7 bases fit TRBD1. The junction had 8 bases not matched to a gene; V was cut back by 6 bases and J by 4 bases. The CDR3 contains 14 residues. Germline V gene sequence: CDR1 SSHAT, CDR2 FNYEAQ (reference sequence). As DNA, the CDR3 is TGTGCCAGCAGTCCGGACAGGCTAGGCACTGAAGCTTTCTTT. This translates into CASSPDRLGTEAFF.

The chain couples TRBV5-4 to TRBJ1-2; D unresolved. The CDR3 is made up of 14 amino acids. The ends were cut back, 2 bases at V and 8 bases at J, with 16 bases in the middle. Germline CDR1 and CDR2: SGHNT and YYREEE (reference sequence). The CDR3 DNA reads as TGTGCCAGCAGCTTAGCGCAGGCCTCGGAAGGCTACACCTTC. Protein sequence: CASSLAQASEGYTF.

The rearrangement uses TRBV19 and TRBJ2-1; 7 positions match TRBD2. V dropped 2 bases and J dropped 7; count of bases not matched to a gene: 2. CDR3 length equals 13 residues. The germline V gene encodes CDR1 LNHDA and CDR2 SQIVND (reference sequence). The CDR3 is CASSILAENEQFF. CDR3 nucleotides: TGTGCCAGTAGTATACTAGCGGAGAATGAGCAGTTCTTC.

For this clone: Other DNA sequences in the same sample also yield this CDR3. This chain links TRBV12-3 or TRBV12-4 with TRBJ1-3; D unclear. Trimming took off 4 bases at V and 0 bases at J, with 4 bases between the two ends. This CDR3 is built from 13 residues. The CDR3 nucleotides read TGTGCCAGCAGTTCGTCCTCTGGAAACACCATATATTTT. Translation gives CASSSSSGNTIYF.

The chain recombines TRBV11-3 with TRBJ2-7; perhaps D is TRBD1 or TRBD2 (5 bases each). Per germline, CDR1 SGHNT and CDR2 YENEEA. This CDR3 comprises 15 residues. V lost 1 base, J lost 2 bases, and 12 bases lay in between. For the CDR3, the DNA is TGTGCCAGCAGCTTAGTCGTGGGACCAGCCTACGAGCAGTACTTC. The encoded protein is CASSLVVGPAYEQYF.

The chain uses TRBV7-3 and TRBJ1-3; D is undetermined. Trimming took 0 bases from V and 0 from J, leaving 6 bases between them. This CDR3 contains 15 residues. From germline, CDR1 is SGHTA and CDR2 FQGTGA. CDR3 protein: CASSLTGSSGNTIYF. The CDR3 DNA reads TGTGCCAGCAGCTTAACGGGGAGCTCTGGAAACACCATATATTTT.

The chain carries TRBV19 and TRBJ2-2; D gene uncertain. Trimming stripped 4 bases from V and 9 bases from J, with 9 bases between. This CDR3 is built from 12 residues. CDR1 and CDR2 from the germline V gene are LNHDA and SQIVND (reference sequence). This CDR3 is CASSTSKRELFF. CDR3 nucleotide sequence: TGTGCCAGTAGTACTAGTAAGAGGGAGCTGTTTTTT.

This chain joins TRBV12-3 or TRBV12-4 and TRBJ2-7; the D is unclear. This CDR3 has 13 residues. Trimming pared 5 bases from V and 3 bases from J, leaving 11 bases between. DNA of the CDR3: TGTGCCAGCAGTCTTCAGACCCGCTACGAGCAGTACTTC. It encodes CASSLQTRYEQYF.

The chain employs TRBV12-3 or TRBV12-4 and TRBJ1-1; no clear D. The V end was cut by 3 bases, the J end by 7 bases, with 9 bases between. The CDR3 runs 12 residues. The CDR3 here is CASSFAFNEAFF. The CDR3 bases are TGTGCCAGCAGTTTTGCTTTCAATGAAGCTTTCTTT.

The chain links TRBV5-1 to TRBJ2-3, with D unclear. Trimming stripped 0 bases from V and 2 bases from J, with 4 bases between. Germline lookup yields CDR1 SGHRS and CDR2 YFSETQ. CDR3 length: 13 amino acids. The CDR3 region is CASSLGLTDTQYF. The CDR3 bases are TGCGCCAGCAGCTTGGGACTCACAGATACGCAGTATTTT.

The chain recombines TRBV9 with TRBJ1-2; weak D call: TRBD1 (5 bases). CDR3 length: 14 residues. Trimming removed 0 bases at V and 4 bases at J, with 10 bases between. CDR1 is SGDLS, CDR2 YYNGEE, per germline. The chain's CDR3 is CASSVDTGIYGYTF. CDR3 coding DNA: TGTGCCAGCAGCGTAGACACAGGAATCTATGGCTACACCTTC.

This clone was seen once. The chain employs TRBV19 and TRBJ2-1; TRBD2 matches 11 bases. The V segment lost 2 bases and the J segment 10 bases; nucleotides outside the gene matches: 7. This CDR3 is built from 15 residues. CDR1 and CDR2 (germline): LNHDA, SQIVND (reference sequence). CDR3 DNA: TGTGCCAGTAGTATATCCGTAGCGGGAGGGGAGGAGCAGTTCTTC. This encodes CASSISVAGGEEQFF.

The chain is built from TRBV18 and TRBJ2-7; TRBD2 matches 8 bases. With V trimmed by 3 bases and J by 5 bases, 12 bases remained unmatched. The germline V gene has CDR1 KGHSH and CDR2 LQKENI. The CDR3 length is 16 residues. Here the CDR3 reads CASSPRSGAGGNEQYF. The DNA of the CDR3 is TGTGCCAGCTCACCCCGGAGTGGGGCGGGAGGCAACGAGCAGTACTTC. Supplemented by reference TRBV18 and TRBJ2-7, the full variable domain reads NAGVMQNPRHLVRRRGQEARLRCSPMKGHSHVYWYRQLPEEGLKFMVYLQKENIIDESGMPKERFSAEFPKEGPSILRIQQVVRGDSAAYFCASSPRSGAGGNEQYFGPGTRLTVT.

V and J are TRBV24-1 and TRBJ2-1, with 8 bases lining up with TRBD2. V was pared by 4 bases and J by 6 bases, with 10 bases of the junction left unmatched. CDR3 length equals 16 residues. Germline CDR1 and CDR2: KGHDR and SFDVKD. The CDR3 nucleotides are TGTGCCACCAGTGACAAACTAGCGGCTGAGAGCAATGAGCAGTTCTTC. The encoded protein is CATSDKLAAESNEQFF.

J is TRBJ1-1 and V is TRBV23-1; TRBD1 might be the D (5 bases). TRBV23-1 carries the ORF label, with uncertain function. CDR3 length: 18 amino acids. Trimming removed 5 bases from V and 5 bases from J, with 27 bases in between. The CDR3 DNA is TGCGCCAGCAGTTACAGAAGGGACCGCTGCTTAGTGGTAACTGAAGCTTTCTTT. Translation: CASSYRRDRCLVVTEAFF.

The chain uses TRBV10-3 and TRBJ2-7, with D possibly called TRBD1 or TRBD2 (5 bases each). Trimming cost V 6 bases and J 6 bases, with 21 bases left between them. Germline lookup yields CDR1 ENHRY and CDR2 SYGVKD. The CDR3 is made up of 15 amino acids. The CDR3, as DNA: TGTGCCATCAGGTGGGTCGGGGACCCTACAGCCGAGCAGTACTTC. Encoded protein: CAIRWVGDPTAEQYF.